Each of the 21 T cell receptor beta chains below was sequenced from the same sample in a study of neoadjuvant anti-PD-1 for oral cavity cancer. Time point denoted: after neoadjuvant nivolumab, at surgical resection. Sequencing used immunoSEQ multiplex PCR; TCRdb keeps in-frame clones, though not all of them. The table includes 63,000 or so clones, roughly nine tenths detected once. The sample consisted of PBMCs, taken after nivolumab (anti-PD-1) treatment. The receptors were sampled from a person between 35 and 79 years old with oral cavity squamous cell carcinoma.

V is TRBV28 and J is TRBJ1-1; no reliable D call. This CDR3 is 11 amino acids long. V was trimmed by 4 bases and J by 11 bases, leaving 11 bases between them. Germline V lookup: CDR1 MDHEN, CDR2 SYDVKM. The CDR3 loop is CASSSTITAFF. Here the CDR3 DNA reads TGTGCCAGCAGTTCCACCATTACCGCTTTCTTT.

The chain uses TRBV28 and TRBJ2-5; D possibly uses TRBD1 or TRBD2 (5 bases each). The V end lost 10 bases, the J end lost 5 bases, and 17 bases lay between the germline ends. Germline loops: CDR1 MDHEN, CDR2 SYDVKM. The length of the CDR3 is 13 residues. CDR3 protein: CATIDGAHETQYF. In nucleotides, the CDR3 is TGTGCCACCATCGACGGGGCACACGAGACCCAGTACTTC.

This clone appeared a single time. V is TRBV6-1 and J is TRBJ2-7; D is unclear. Germline V CDR1 and CDR2: MNHNS, SASEGT. There are 17 residues in the CDR3. Trimming pared 0 bases from V and 0 bases from J, leaving 15 bases between. The CDR3 nucleotides read TGTGCCAGCAGTGAAGCGCTTCGTAGCCTTAGCTCCTACGAGCAGTACTTC. Translated, it gives CASSEALRSLSSYEQYF.

The chain is built from TRBV7-2 and TRBJ1-1, with 7 bases identical to TRBD1. The germline gives CDR1 SGHTA, CDR2 FQGNSA. The J segment lost 3 bases and the V segment lost 4 bases, leaving 2 bases of the junction unmatched. The CDR3 runs 13 residues. CDR3 DNA sequence: TGTGCCAGCAGCTCCCAGGGGGACACTGAAGCTTTCTTT. It encodes CASSSQGDTEAFF.

The J gene is TRBJ1-5, the V gene TRBV12-5; D is possibly TRBD1 (6 bases). CDR3 length equals 16 residues. Trimming shortened V by 2 bases and J by 0 bases, and 11 bases separated the two germline ends. Germline V gene sequence: CDR1 LGHNT, CDR2 FRNRAP. The CDR3 is CASGLFQGNSNQPQHF. CDR3 sequence (DNA): TGTGCTAGTGGTTTGTTCCAGGGGAATAGCAATCAGCCCCAGCATTTT.

V and J are TRBV5-1 and TRBJ1-3; a possible D gene is TRBD1 (5 bases). Trimming took 0 bases from V and 3 from J, leaving 13 bases between them. Germline CDR1 and CDR2: SGHRS and YFSETQ. CDR3 size: 16 residues. CDR3 nucleotides: TGCGCCAGCAGCTTGGCCGGGGCATTATATGGAAACACCATATATTTT. Its translation is CASSLAGALYGNTIYF.

In the case of this clone: Other DNA sequences within the sample encode an identical CDR3. The V gene is TRBV28, the J gene TRBJ1-5; D unresolved. Germline lookup yields CDR1 MDHEN and CDR2 SYDVKM. The CDR3 is 13 residues long. Between the trimmed V and J ends, which lost 5 bases and 1 base, there was a span of 6 bases. The CDR3 coding sequence is TGTGCCAGCAGTCCGGACAGCAATCAGCCCCAGCATTTT. This codes for CASSPDSNQPQHF.

This clone showed up just once. The chain carries TRBV6-4 and TRBJ1-1, with D maybe TRBD1 (6 bases). V was cut by 3 bases and J by 8 bases, with 13 bases left in between. The CDR3 runs to 13 residues. CDR1 MRHNA and CDR2 SNTAGT come from the germline V gene. CDR3 coding DNA: TGTGCCAGCAGTGAGTATCCGGGGGCGGAAGCTTTCTTT. It codes for CASSEYPGAEAFF.

V gene TRBV5-5 combines with J gene TRBJ2-7; 10 positions match TRBD1. This CDR3 spans 14 amino acids. Trimming took 3 bases from V and 2 from J; bases not matched to a gene: 2. CDR1 and CDR2 (germline): SGHKS, YYEKEE (reference sequence). Here the CDR3 DNA reads TGTGCCAGCAGCTCCGGACAGGGGGCCTACGAGCAGTACTTC. This translates into CASSSGQGAYEQYF. The full variable domain, completed using reference TRBV5-5 and TRBJ2-7, is DAGVTQSPTHLIKTRGQQVTLRCSPISGHKSVSWYQQVLGQGPQFIFQYYEKEERGRGNFPDRFSARQFPNYSSELNVNALLLGDSALYLCASSSGQGAYEQYFGPGTRLTVT.

The chain employs TRBV27 and TRBJ2-7; D is possibly TRBD2 (6 bases). Trimming stripped 5 bases from V and 3 bases from J, with 14 bases between. The germline V gene encodes CDR1 MNHEY and CDR2 SMNVEV (reference sequence). CDR3 length equals 14 residues. The CDR3 region has the DNA TGTGCCAGCAGTCGAAGACTAGATGTCTACGAGCAGTACTTC. Translating gives CASSRRLDVYEQYF.

This chain links TRBV10-2 with TRBJ2-5, with 9 positions matching TRBD2. There are 17 residues in the CDR3. CDR1 is WSHSY and CDR2 is SAAADI in the germline V gene. V lost 8 bases to trimming and J lost 2 bases; unmatched junction nucleotides: 15. The CDR3: CASGGGGSGRLQETQYF. CDR3 nucleotide sequence: TGCGCCAGCGGGGGAGGGGGGAGCGGGAGGCTACAAGAGACCCAGTACTTC.

The rearrangement joins TRBV30 to TRBJ2-3, with D maybe TRBD2 (6 bases). The germline CDR1 and CDR2 sequences are GTSNPN and SVGIG (reference sequence). The CDR3 is 13 residues long. V was trimmed by 4 bases and J by 2 bases, leaving 10 bases between them. In DNA form, the CDR3 reads TGTGCCTGGATTAGCGGATACACAGATACGCAGTATTTT. It translates to CAWISGYTDTQYF.

The V and J genes are TRBV7-3 and TRBJ1-1, with D perhaps matching TRBD1 (5 bases). The CDR3 consists of 15 residues. The germline V gene has CDR1 SGHTA and CDR2 FQGTGA. V shed 4 bases and J shed 4 bases, with 16 bases lying between them. CDR3 residues: CASSSTGRWGTEAFF. The DNA for the CDR3 is TGTGCCAGCAGCTCAACGGGACGGTGGGGCACTGAAGCTTTCTTT.

The chain combines TRBV7-9 with TRBJ2-2; maybe TRBD1 (6 bases). The CDR3 is 15 amino acids. Per the germline V gene, CDR1 is SEHNR and CDR2 is FQNEAQ (reference sequence). The V gene lost 4 bases and the J gene lost 7 bases, with 16 bases spanning the gap. CDR3 nucleotide sequence: TGTGCCAGCAGCTCTGGTCAGGGGATTCACGGGGAGCTGTTTTTT. This translates into CASSSGQGIHGELFF.

The genes are TRBV5-5 and TRBJ1-1, with D maybe TRBD1 (5 bases). Germline lookup yields CDR1 SGHKS and CDR2 YYEKEE (reference sequence). The V end lost 0 bases, the J end lost 4 bases, and 10 bases lay between the germline ends. The CDR3 totals 14 residues. CDR3 in amino acids: CASSLDIQGTEAFF. The CDR3 nucleotides read TGTGCCAGCAGCTTGGATATTCAGGGCACTGAAGCTTTCTTT.

The chain couples TRBV5-4 to TRBJ2-7; possible D gene TRBD1, 6 bases. The ends were cut back, 2 bases at V and 4 bases at J, with 10 bases in the middle. Germline V gene data show CDR1 as SGHNT and CDR2 as YYREEE (reference sequence). This CDR3 has 13 amino acids. The CDR3 DNA reads TGTGCCAGCAGCTTCGGACAGACATACGAGCAGTACTTC. It translates to CASSFGQTYEQYF. Supplemented by reference TRBV5-4 and TRBJ2-7, the full variable domain reads ETGVTQSPTHLIKTRGQQVTLRCSSQSGHNTVSWYQQALGQGPQFIFQYYREEENGRGNFPPRFSGLQFPNYSSELNVNALELDDSALYLCASSFGQTYEQYFGPGTRLTVT.

The CDR3 DNA follows: TGTGCCAGCAGCAAAACCCGGGACAGGGGGCGTGAGCAGTACTTC. Encoded protein: CASSKTRDRGREQYF. The chain is built from TRBV6-1 and TRBJ2-7; 12 nucleotides match TRBD1. With 6 bases clipped from V and 7 bases from J, the junction kept 10 bases outside the gene matches. The CDR3 is 15 residues long. The germline V gene encodes CDR1 MNHNS and CDR2 SASEGT.

This chain connects TRBV4-1 to TRBJ1-2; TRBD1 matches at 10 bases. With 1 base clipped from V and 1 base from J, the junction kept 6 bases outside the gene matches. The CDR3 is 17 residues long. Germline loops: CDR1 MGHRA, CDR2 YSYEKL. This CDR3 is CASSQVIRDRGNYGYTF. The CDR3 nucleotides read TGCGCCAGCAGCCAAGTTATTAGGGACAGGGGTAACTATGGCTACACCTTC.

The rearrangement links TRBV6-1 to TRBJ2-7; TRBD1 aligns across 10 bases. Germline V gene data show CDR1 as MNHNS and CDR2 as SASEGT. The length of the CDR3 is 15 residues. The V segment lost 7 bases and the J segment 9 bases; nucleotides outside the gene matches: 15. The CDR3 loop is CASTEEWTGGVRQYF. The CDR3 DNA sequence: TGTGCCAGCACCGAGGAATGGACAGGGGGGGTGCGGCAGTACTTC.

This clone was seen only once. This chain connects TRBV12-5 to TRBJ2-3; no definite D call. V lost 2 bases and J 2 bases, leaving 8 bases between the germline ends. This CDR3 contains 14 residues. Germline-derived CDR1 and CDR2 are LGHNT and FRNRAP. The CDR3 region is CASGLRRVTDTQYF. CDR3 in DNA: TGTGCTAGTGGTTTGAGACGGGTCACAGATACGCAGTATTTT. Complete variable domain (other parts from reference TRBV12-5 and TRBJ2-3): DARVTQTPRHKVTEMGQEVTMRCQPILGHNTVFWYRQTMMQGLELLAYFRNRAPLDDSGMPKDRFSAEMPDATLATLKIQPSEPRDSAVYFCASGLRRVTDTQYFGPGTRLTVL.

This clone was counted between two and nine times. The V call is TRBV5-6, the J call TRBJ1-2; D might be TRBD1 (5 bases). The CDR3 is 13 residues long. V was cut by 0 bases and J by 5 bases, with 8 bases left in between. Germline loops: CDR1 SGHDT, CDR2 YYEEEE. CDR3 DNA: TGTGCCAGCAGCTTGGGCAGGGAATATGGCTACACCTTC. This translates into CASSLGREYGYTF.